The clone carrying this TCR beta chain was seen more than once but under ten times. No antigen is known for it. These data come from a study of T cell repertoires in cytomegalovirus infection. V trimming: 4 bases; J trimming: 5 bases; junction bases outside the gene matches: 7. There are 14 residues in the CDR3. Germline lookup yields CDR1 SNHLY and CDR2 FYNNEI. Study conclusions and caveats: It was HLA-C-restricted CMV-specific TCR beta clonotypes that dominated the response ex vivo.

From the reads, TCRdb called clonotypes with MiXCR, one entry per CDR3 protein. In the table there are 550,000 to 850,000 distinct CDR3 sequences, roughly 30% of which are singletons. This sequence was found in a human donor in good health (CMV status not recorded). Some clones in this sample may be carry-over from other donors' samples. This chain connects TRBV2 to TRBJ2-5; the match to TRBD2 covers 7 bases. This sample comprised cultured PBMCs, obtained from culture after CMV antigen stimulation. The CDR3 sequence is CASSVAGVGETQYF. CDR3 nucleotides: TGTGCCAGCAGTGTGGCGGGAGTCGGGGAGACCCAGTACTTC.